This TCR beta chain derives from a study of T cells in Graves' hyperthyroidism and ophthalmopathy. Study findings and constraints: Clonotypes that were expanded in thyroid above 0.001 mostly appeared in blood too. The model predicted ophthalmopathy a median approximately 6.3 months before onset.

Amplified TCR beta CDR3 regions derived from RNA transcripts. First-round RT-PCR targeting the TCR CDR3 was performed with the HTBI primer set. TCRdb redid the calling of the multiplex PCR reads with MiXCR, one entry per CDR3 protein. The sample records approximately 640,000 distinct CDR3 sequences, 15% to 20% being singletons. Hyperthyroidism was newly diagnosed in patients aged 18 to 65 (duration under 2 months). PBMCs were derived from under 13 ml fresh peripheral blood. The table lists this clonotype with many counts. Its antigen is as yet unknown. V was shortened by 6 bases and J by 0 bases, with 17 bases between the two germline ends. Per germline, CDR1 MNHNS and CDR2 SASEGT. This CDR3 spans 16 amino acids.

The TCR was taken from a woman between 25 and 40 years old with Graves' hyperthyroidism. Source material: blood. The chain uses TRBV6-1 and TRBJ1-1, with D tentatively TRBD1 (5 bases). CDR3 residues: CASSLQVPPMNTEAFF. Written as DNA, the CDR3 is TGTGCCAGCAGCTTACAGGTTCCACCCATGAACACTGAAGCTTTCTTT.